A single sample is the source of the 23 T cell receptor beta chains below, sequenced in a study of T cells in localized non-small cell lung cancer. This table comes from immunoSEQ multiplex PCR, and its TCRdb copy is limited to in-frame clones, with some not included. The sample has about 25,000 clones, 92% seen once. Sequencing was performed on peripheral blood, taken before any cancer treatment. These receptors came from a man between 40 and 69 years old with stage III squamous cell lung carcinoma.

The genes are TRBV23-1 and TRBJ1-4; D may be TRBD1 (5 bases). TRBV23-1 is recorded as an ORF, its role being uncertain. The CDR3 is made up of 17 amino acids. Trimming stripped 4 bases from V and 3 bases from J, with 18 bases between. CDR3 in amino acids: CASSLTQGSRANEKLFF. The CDR3 DNA is TGCGCCAGCAGTCTTACCCAGGGAAGTAGGGCTAATGAAAAACTGTTTTTT.

The rearrangement links TRBV9 to TRBJ2-1, with 9 positions matching TRBD2. V dropped 1 base and J dropped 8; count of bases not matched to a gene: 4. Germline assignment: CDR1 SGDLS and CDR2 YYNGEE. The CDR3 is 14 residues long. CDR3 sequence reads: CASSVFLAGHEQFF. DNA of the CDR3: TGTGCCAGCAGCGTATTTCTAGCGGGACATGAGCAGTTCTTC.

The genes are TRBV5-6 and TRBJ2-7; 8 nucleotides line up with TRBD1. The ends lost 5 bases at V and 5 bases at J; junction bases unmatched: 9. The CDR3 consists of 14 residues. Germline CDR1 and CDR2: SGHDT and YYEEEE. CDR3 coding DNA: TGTGCCAGCAGTTACGACAGGGGTGTTAACGAGCAGTACTTC. Protein product: CASSYDRGVNEQYF.

This sequence joins TRBV6-4 and TRBJ2-7; tentative D call: TRBD1 (6 bases). Trimming shortened V by 6 bases and J by 7 bases, and 22 bases separated the two germline ends. This CDR3 has 15 residues. Germline values: CDR1 MRHNA, CDR2 SNTAGT. CDR3: CASRYRDTSPLEQYF. As DNA, the CDR3 is TGTGCCAGCAGATACCGGGACACTTCACCGCTGGAGCAGTACTTC.

This chain connects TRBV6-6 to TRBJ2-2; D gene ambiguous. This CDR3 comprises 13 residues. V gave up 0 bases and J gave up 7 bases, with 6 bases separating them. Germline V lookup: CDR1 MNHNY, CDR2 SVGAGI (reference sequence). The CDR3 is CASSYSEGGELFF. CDR3 nucleotide sequence: TGTGCCAGCAGTTACTCGGAAGGCGGGGAGCTGTTTTTT.

The chain has TRBV10-2 and TRBJ2-5; D not resolved. Trimming pared 0 bases from V and 3 bases from J, leaving 11 bases between. Germline V lookup: CDR1 WSHSY, CDR2 SAAADI. This CDR3 comprises 15 residues. CDR3: CASSESFGLEETQYF. CDR3 DNA sequence: TGCGCCAGCAGTGAGTCGTTTGGATTGGAAGAGACCCAGTACTTC.

The rearrangement links TRBV5-6 to TRBJ2-7; the match to TRBD1 covers 8 bases. This CDR3 is 13 amino acids long. Germline V lookup: CDR1 SGHDT, CDR2 YYEEEE. Trimming took 0 bases from V and 5 from J; bases not matched to a gene: 1. This CDR3 is CASSLGQGNEQYF. The CDR3 DNA follows: TGTGCCAGCAGCTTGGGACAGGGGAACGAGCAGTACTTC.

The chain combines TRBV9 with TRBJ1-4, with D unclear. V was cut by 3 bases and J by 1 base, with 13 bases left in between. This CDR3 spans 16 amino acids. CDR1 and CDR2 from the germline V gene are SGDLS and YYNGEE. The CDR3 DNA reads as TGTGCCAGCAGCGAAGGCATTCGGGGAACTAATGAAAAACTGTTTTTT. Translated: CASSEGIRGTNEKLFF.

This clone was detected only once. J is TRBJ2-5 and V is TRBV11-2, with no clear D. Germline CDR1 reads SGHAT; CDR2 reads FQNNGV. V lost 2 bases and J lost 1, with 8 bases in between. The CDR3 extends over 14 amino acids. CDR3: CASSLYPGQETQYF. For the CDR3, the DNA is TGTGCCAGCAGCTTATATCCCGGCCAAGAGACCCAGTACTTC.

The chain couples TRBV28 to TRBJ1-2; no reliable D call. CDR1 is MDHEN and CDR2 is SYDVKM in the germline V gene. This CDR3 contains 12 residues. Trimming cost V 6 bases and J 4 bases, with 9 bases left between them. The CDR3 sequence is CASSSGAYGYTF. The DNA of the CDR3 is TGTGCCAGCAGCTCAGGTGCCTATGGCTACACCTTC.

V and J are TRBV7-9 and TRBJ2-3; maybe TRBD2 (6 bases). This CDR3 contains 14 residues. The germline V gene encodes CDR1 SEHNR and CDR2 FQNEAQ (reference sequence). V gave up 5 bases and J gave up 1 base, with 10 bases separating them. CDR3 DNA sequence: TGTGCCAGCAGCCGACGGGAGCGCACAGATACGCAGTATTTT. Protein: CASSRRERTDTQYF.

This clone showed up just a few times. V and J are TRBV6-6 and TRBJ2-7, with TRBD2 matching over 7 bases. The CDR3 sequence is 15 residues long. Germline V lookup: CDR1 MNHNY, CDR2 SVGAGI (reference sequence). The V and J ends lost 5 bases and 0 bases, in that order; junction bases with no gene match: 7. DNA of the CDR3: TGTGCCAGCAGTACGCGGGACTACCCCTCCTACGAGCAGTACTTC. Translation gives CASSTRDYPSYEQYF.

This rearrangement joins TRBV9 to TRBJ1-4; no clear D. CDR3 length equals 15 residues. Germline CDR1 SGDLS, CDR2 YYNGEE. V shed 0 bases and J shed 0 bases, with 6 bases lying between them. The CDR3 region is CASSVGVTTNEKLFF. CDR3 nucleotides: TGTGCCAGCAGCGTAGGCGTTACAACTAATGAAAAACTGTTTTTT.

This chain connects TRBV6-5 to TRBJ2-7; no reliable D call. The CDR3 extends over 13 amino acids. The ends were cut back, 6 bases at V and 3 bases at J, with 12 bases in the middle. CDR1 is MNHEY, CDR2 SVGAGI, per germline. For the CDR3, the DNA is TGTGCCAGCAGCCCCGGACGGTACTACGAGCAGTACTTC. Translation: CASSPGRYYEQYF.

The rearrangement joins TRBV18 to TRBJ2-1; 10 bases are shared with TRBD2. Germline loops: CDR1 KGHSH, CDR2 LQKENI. The V and J ends lost 3 bases and 2 bases, in that order; junction bases with no gene match: 1. The CDR3 is 15 residues long. The CDR3 region has the DNA TGTGCCAGCTCACCCCTAGCGGGAGCCTACAATGAGCAGTTCTTC. Its protein product is CASSPLAGAYNEQFF.

The V gene is TRBV6-5, the J gene TRBJ1-4, with 10 bases that match TRBD1. V lost 6 bases to trimming and J lost 8 bases; unmatched junction nucleotides: 9. The CDR3 is 15 residues long. Germline V gene lookup returns CDR1 MNHEY and CDR2 SVGAGI. CDR3: CASSLPGTGEEKLFF. The CDR3 DNA sequence: TGTGCCAGCAGCCTCCCCGGGACAGGGGAGGAAAAACTGTTTTTT.

The chain employs TRBV9 and TRBJ1-3, with 7 positions matching TRBD1. With V trimmed by 2 bases and J by 0 bases, 5 bases remained unmatched. The germline V gene encodes CDR1 SGDLS and CDR2 YYNGEE. The CDR3 extends over 16 amino acids. This CDR3 is CASSVDRARSGNTIYF. CDR3 nucleotide sequence: TGTGCCAGCAGCGTTGACAGGGCCCGCTCTGGAAACACCATATATTTT.

This clone was found once. V is TRBV4-3 and J is TRBJ2-2, with 9 bases fitting TRBD1. J lost 6 bases, V lost 3 bases, and 5 bases had no gene match. From germline, CDR1 is LGHNA and CDR2 YSLEER. The length of the CDR3 is 15 residues. The CDR3 spells CASSHWDRDAGELFF. DNA for the CDR3: TGCGCCAGCAGCCACTGGGACAGGGATGCCGGGGAGCTGTTTTTT.

The V call is TRBV11-1, the J call TRBJ2-7, with D tentatively TRBD1 (6 bases). In germline, CDR1 is SGHAT, CDR2 FQDESV (reference sequence). This CDR3 region has 13 residues. With 5 bases removed from V and 1 base from J, the gap between germline ends came to 9 bases. In nucleotides, the CDR3 is TGTGCCAGCAGCAACAGGGTTTCCTACGAGCAGTACTTC. Translating gives CASSNRVSYEQYF.

This clone has just one count. The J gene is TRBJ2-7, the V gene TRBV11-3; TRBD1 matches at 9 bases. J gave up 3 bases and V 5 bases, and 2 bases lay outside the gene matches. There are 13 residues in the CDR3. The V gene's germline CDR1 is SGHNT and CDR2 YENEEA. This CDR3 is CASSLDRGYEQYF. The CDR3 coding sequence is TGTGCCAGCAGCCTGGACAGGGGCTACGAGCAGTACTTC.

This clone showed up just once. This chain connects TRBV7-3 to TRBJ2-1, with D unclear. Deletions cut 3 bases from V and 4 bases from J, with 13 bases between. Germline V gives CDR1 SGHTA, CDR2 FQGTGA. The CDR3 covers 15 residues. CDR3 region: CASSLDHQTYNEQFF. The CDR3 DNA is TGTGCCAGCAGCTTGGACCACCAGACGTACAATGAGCAGTTCTTC. The whole variable domain, remainder taken from reference TRBV7-3 and TRBJ2-1, is GAGVSQTPSNKVTEKGKYVELRCDPISGHTALYWYRQSLGQGPEFLIYFQGTGAADDSGLPNDRFFAVRPEGSVSTLKIQRTERGDSAVYLCASSLDHQTYNEQFFGPGTRLTVL.

The chain employs TRBV7-2 and TRBJ2-7; 8 bases map to TRBD1. Germline-derived CDR1 and CDR2 are SGHTA and FQGNSA. V lost 5 bases, J lost 2 bases, and 11 bases stayed unmatched. This CDR3 region has 16 residues. CDR3 in DNA: TGTGCCAGCAGCCCTTGGACAGGGCCCGCGGCCTACGAGCAGTACTTC. It encodes CASSPWTGPAAYEQYF.

The J gene is TRBJ1-1, the V gene TRBV28; possible D gene TRBD1, 6 bases. V lost 4 bases to trimming and J lost 1 base, with 22 bases between them. Germline loops: CDR1 MDHEN, CDR2 SYDVKM. CDR3 length: 18 residues. The CDR3 DNA sequence: TGTGCCAGCAGTTATTCTACAAACCCGGACAGAGAGAACACTGAAGCTTTCTTT. Its protein product is CASSYSTNPDRENTEAFF.